This T cell receptor beta chain originates from a study of blood T cell repertoires in COVID-19. Background on the study: Some COVID-19 samples were acute and others convalescent; all came from the United States, Italy and Spain. PBMCs, B-cell-depleted T cells, or T cells were the source of the cDNA or gDNA that made up the material.

Germline V gene lookup returns CDR1 KGHDR and CDR2 SFDVKD. Trimming took 7 bases from V and 7 from J, leaving 12 bases between them. CDR3 length equals 12 residues. Original analysis: For nucleated cells, counts were estimated from reference gene primer amplification. Method: immunoSEQ multiplex PCR; TCRdb's copy keeps in-frame clones and lacks some. Clone size and V and J calls were adopted from that table, with D and trimming inferred from the DNA. The sample records about 160,000 clones, roughly 91% being singletons. This TCR derives from a woman aged 45-60 years with acute or convalescent COVID-19. The V and J genes are TRBV24-1 and TRBJ1-2; the D gene is possibly TRBD1 (5 bases). Sample: peripheral blood. CDR3 amino acids: CATRGGAGGYTF. Written as DNA, the CDR3 is TGTGCCACCAGAGGAGGGGCGGGTGGCTACACCTTC.